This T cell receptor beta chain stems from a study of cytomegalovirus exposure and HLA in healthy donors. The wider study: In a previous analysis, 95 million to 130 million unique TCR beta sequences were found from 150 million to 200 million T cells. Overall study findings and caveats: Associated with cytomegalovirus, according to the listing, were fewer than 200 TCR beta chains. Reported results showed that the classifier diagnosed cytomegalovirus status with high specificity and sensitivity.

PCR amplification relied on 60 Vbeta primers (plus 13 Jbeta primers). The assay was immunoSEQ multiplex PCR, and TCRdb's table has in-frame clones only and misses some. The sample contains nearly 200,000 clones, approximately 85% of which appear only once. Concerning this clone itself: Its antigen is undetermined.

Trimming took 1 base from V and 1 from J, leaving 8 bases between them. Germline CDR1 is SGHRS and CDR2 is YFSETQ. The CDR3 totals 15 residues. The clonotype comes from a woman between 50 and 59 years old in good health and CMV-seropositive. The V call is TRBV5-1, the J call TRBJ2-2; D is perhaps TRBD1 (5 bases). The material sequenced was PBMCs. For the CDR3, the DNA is TGCGCCAGCAGCTTGACAGGACAGAACACCGGGGAGCTGTTTTTT. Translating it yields CASSLTGQNTGELFF.